This TCR beta chain stems from a study of shared T cell receptors in the human thymus (dated by TCRdb to 2020 to 2022). Regarding the study in general: The study examined how self-reactive, shared T-cell receptor alpha chains are generated in the human thymus.

Note on this clone: Its recognized antigen is unknown. Base qualities are not recorded, but no much larger clone differs from it by a single base.

From a lookup of the germline V gene (reference sequence), CDR1 and CDR2 are SGHNT and YYREEE. V is trimmed back by 0 bases and J by 3 bases, and the junction contains 7 bases that no gene match accounts for. From cysteine to phenylalanine, the CDR3 is 17 amino acids long. The kept DNA is CDR3 alone, 51 bases in frame from the first base. The library was generated by the immunoSEQ multiplex PCR assay. TCRdb holds this immuneACCESS table with in-frame rearrangements only. Some clones are missing; in checked studies, unresolved V genes explain under half, and the rest has no known cause. The sample has roughly 710,000 clones on record, 70% to 90% of them singletons. The ten largest clones represent 0.0095% to 0.013% of the sample. These data were also filed under a second study, of human thymus T cells. The second source states: In Finland, the donors were immunologically healthy infants who were having open corrective cardiac surgery for congenital heart defects. Thymus tissue was obtained as surgical resects removed during corrective cardiac surgery. V and J gene segment usage appeared biased in both thymic and peripheral blood repertoires. The related research reported highly overlapping thymic TCR repertoires among unrelated individuals. The study described the TCR alpha and beta repertoires in under 10 infant thymus samples and four matching peripheral blood samples. The infant donors were about 7 to 250 days old, and the cohort included over five males and a couple of females. Thymocytes were released mechanically from tissue and stored at -70 °C as pellets of 10-30 million cells. Genomic DNA was extracted from frozen cell pellets with a QIAsymphony instrument. The immunoSEQ multiplex PCR assay was used to amplify the TCRB and TCRAD loci from a standardized amount of quality-controlled genomic DNA. The amplicons covered the V(D)J region and were long enough to include the CDR3 and to identify the V and J genes. The amplicons were sequenced on an Illumina platform via the commercial immunoSEQ service. Corrections for primer bias and sequencing errors followed previously described methods, while TCRAD and TCRB definitions were based on the IMGT database. The repertoires were analysed using immunoSEQ Analyzer 3.0 and VDJTools for basic statistics, V/J segment usage, diversity estimates, rarefaction and pairwise overlap. Diversity was estimated using the Chao1, ChaoE, Efron-Thisted, Shannon and inverse Simpson indices, and was also estimated on datasets down-sampled to the size of the smallest sample. Repertoire overlap used strict matching of CDR3 nucleotide sequence, V gene and J gene, with Jaccard-based multidimensional scaling clustering. On average, thymus samples yielded roughly 770,000 unique TCRB clonotypes, whereas blood samples yielded some 80,000.

The chain is assembled from TRBV5-4 and TRBJ1-2; 11 bases in between match TRBD1. This clonotype was obtained from a girl under three years old with a congenital heart defect. Donor details come from another sample of the same person, matched by shared clones. Sequenced: thymocytes. The nucleotide sequence reads as follows: TGTGCCAGCAGCTTGGGGTGGACAGGGGGCAAGGACTATGGCTACACCTTC. Translation gives CASSLGWTGGKDYGYTF.